This TCR beta chain was found in a study of TIL therapy for anti-PD-1-resistant metastatic lung cancer. Whole-study context: Tumors had a median PD-L1 proportion score of approximately 6%. Median tumor mutation burden was 1.5 mutations per megabase.

Time point described: pre-treatment sample, taken before nivolumab and TIL therapy. Stage 4 NSCLC adults joined between late 2017 and 2020. This was the immunoSEQ v3 assay. TCRdb's table, derived via immunoSEQ multiplex PCR, lists solely in-frame clones and lacks some. Of about 59,000 clones listed, around four fifths are singletons. In its sample, this clone was seen a few times. This CDR3 contains 15 residues. CDR1 and CDR2 (germline): MNHEY, SVGAGI. Unmatched junction bases numbered 9, after V lost 3 bases and J lost 5 bases. The starting material was blood, obtained at baseline. The origin of this receptor is a person between 25 and 79 years old with non-small cell lung cancer. The V and J genes are TRBV6-5 and TRBJ1-1; 7 bases map to TRBD1. As DNA, the CDR3 is TGTGCCAGCAGTTATGGAAACAGGGGCGGTACTGAAGCTTTCTTT. Protein: CASSYGNRGGTEAFF.